The sample holds one count of the clone carrying this T cell receptor (beta chain). Its target is not known. Measured with immunoSEQ multiplex PCR; TCRdb has only the in-frame clones, and not every one. The table shows 120,000 or so clones, with more than 75% occurring only once. CDR1 is SGHRS and CDR2 is YFSETQ in the germline V gene. V lost 0 bases and J lost 0, with 11 bases in between. The CDR3 spans 16 residues. This sample was taken from a study of T cell responses to AZD1222 COVID-19 vaccine. Study-wide results and caveats: Sampling captured repertoires only after the peak T cell response. Once two AZD1222 doses were given, Spike-specific TCR breadth and depth went up. The sample set comprised mostly white British donors with more females, and clonal diversity was possibly underestimated. Spike was spanned by vaccine-associated CD4 TCRs, with dominance at 160-218 and 743-854.

Sequenced here: peripheral blood, sampled on day 0 of AZD1222 vaccination. The chain carries TRBV5-1 and TRBJ2-3; no clear D gene. This receptor was identified in an adult in good health. The CDR3 nucleotides read TGCGCCAGCAGCTTGGCCACCGGGCCCAGCACAGATACGCAGTATTTT. This sequence encodes CASSLATGPSTDTQYF.